The 24 T cell receptor beta chains reported below all come from one sample, sequenced in a study of blood T cell repertoires in COVID-19. Assay: immunoSEQ multiplex PCR; the TCRdb copy retains only in-frame clones and omits some. The sample records tens of thousands of clones, 84% being singletons. Sequencing used peripheral blood. These receptors were collected from a man aged 45-65 years with active COVID-19.

This sequence joins TRBV4-1 and TRBJ2-7; D is perhaps TRBD2 (7 bases). TRBJ2-1 explains the end of the DNA better; the J call may be wrong. The CDR3 has 15 amino acids. Looked up from germline, CDR1 is MGHRA and CDR2 is YSYEKL. CDR3 sequence reads: CASSQGWGGLNEQFF. In DNA form, the CDR3 reads TGCGCCAGCAGCCAAGGGTGGGGGGGCCTTAATGAGCAGTTCTTC.

The rearrangement links TRBV19 to TRBJ1-5, with 8 bases lining up with TRBD1. This CDR3 contains 16 residues. Germline V lookup: CDR1 LNHDA, CDR2 SQIVND (reference sequence). J lost 9 bases, V lost 4 bases, and 14 bases had no gene match. CDR3 sequence: CASSRVAGGMGPPQHF. The CDR3 bases are TGTGCCAGTAGTAGGGTGGCAGGGGGCATGGGCCCGCCCCAGCATTTT.

CDR3 sequence (DNA): TGTGCCAGCAGCTCCGGACAGAGTGAAAAACTGTTTTTT. Residues: CASSSGQSEKLFF. The V and J genes are TRBV5-4 and TRBJ1-4, with a weak D call TRBD1 (6 bases). The CDR3 loop spans 13 amino acids. With 3 bases removed from V and 7 bases from J, the gap between germline ends came to 10 bases. Germline V CDR1 and CDR2: SGHNT, YYREEE (reference sequence).

The chain carries TRBV6-5 and TRBJ1-3; 10 bases fit TRBD1. V dropped 5 bases and J dropped 2; count of bases not matched to a gene: 3. Germline CDR1 is MNHEY and CDR2 is SVGAGI. There are 15 residues in the CDR3. The chain's CDR3 is CASSKGQGTGNTIYF. CDR3 sequence (DNA): TGTGCCAGCAGTAAGGGACAGGGGACTGGAAACACCATATATTTT.

This sequence joins TRBV5-8 and TRBJ1-2; 7 nucleotides agree with TRBD1. Germline V CDR1 and CDR2: SGHTS, YDEGEE. J was trimmed by 6 bases and V by 4 bases; bases with no gene match: 9. CDR3 size: 14 residues. The CDR3 region is CASSRGQASNGYTF. For the CDR3, the DNA is TGTGCCAGCAGCCGCGGACAGGCCTCGAATGGCTACACCTTC.

The chain carries TRBV7-2 and TRBJ2-7, with TRBD2 matching 8 bases. V shed 3 bases, J shed 4 bases, and the junction held 5 bases outside the gene matches. Germline values: CDR1 SGHTA, CDR2 FQGNSA. The CDR3 covers 14 residues. The CDR3 DNA is TGTGCCAGCAGCTTGGAGCGGGGGTGGTACGAGCAGTACTTC. Translation: CASSLERGWYEQYF.

The J gene is TRBJ1-6, the V gene TRBV5-1; possibly TRBD1 for D (5 bases). CDR1 is SGHRS, CDR2 YFSETQ, per germline. The V and J ends lost 0 bases and 8 bases respectively, with 9 bases between them. This CDR3 contains 14 residues. CDR3 nucleotides: TGCGCCAGCAGCTTGGGACAGAATCATTCACCCCTCCACTTT. This codes for CASSLGQNHSPLHF.

The table lists this clone with a few counts. The CDR3 region is CASSQGNYPSSYNEQFF. The CDR3 DNA reads TGTGCCAGCAGCCAAGGCAACTACCCGAGCTCCTACAATGAGCAGTTCTTC. The rearrangement joins TRBV3-1 (or the pseudogene TRBV3-2) to TRBJ2-1; D not certain. The CDR3 runs 17 residues. Trimming removed 1 base at V and 0 bases at J, with 13 bases between. Germline CDR1 LGHDT, CDR2 YNNKEL (reference sequence).

The chain combines TRBV7-8 with TRBJ2-7, with 9 bases identical to TRBD1. The CDR3 runs 15 residues. J gave up 2 bases and V 4 bases, and 6 bases lay outside the gene matches. Per germline, CDR1 SGHVS and CDR2 FQNEAQ. CDR3 coding DNA: TGTGCCAGCAGCTCGCGGGACAGGGTCACCTACGAGCAGTACTTC. This translates into CASSSRDRVTYEQYF.

This clone was counted only a few times. The rearrangement uses TRBV6-1 and TRBJ2-3, with unresolved D. This CDR3 is 13 amino acids long. Per germline, CDR1 MNHNS and CDR2 SASEGT. Between the trimmed V and J ends, which lost 2 bases and 6 bases, there was a span of 9 bases. Here the CDR3 DNA reads TGTGCCAGCAGTGAATCCCCTCGGGATACGCAGTATTTT. It yields the protein CASSESPRDTQYF.

The chain recombines TRBV9 with TRBJ1-6; possibly TRBD1 for D (6 bases). The V end was cut by 3 bases, the J end by 0 bases, with 10 bases between. Germline V gene lookup returns CDR1 SGDLS and CDR2 YYNGEE. CDR3 length: 16 amino acids. The CDR3 loop is CASSAGTPSYNSPLHF. The CDR3 region has the DNA TGTGCCAGCAGCGCCGGGACACCCTCCTATAATTCACCCCTCCACTTT.

The rearrangement uses TRBV27 and TRBJ2-1; possible D gene TRBD1, 5 bases. The CDR3 length is 12 residues. The V end lost 2 bases, the J end lost 11 bases, and 10 bases lay between the germline ends. Germline loops: CDR1 MNHEY, CDR2 SMNVEV (reference sequence). CDR3 in amino acids: CASSLQGNKQFF. The CDR3 DNA reads as TGTGCCAGCAGTTTACAGGGAAATAAGCAGTTCTTC.

This sequence joins TRBV5-1 and TRBJ2-5; TRBD2 aligns across 13 bases. The CDR3 has 16 amino acids. The V and J ends lost 0 bases and 4 bases, in that order; junction bases with no gene match: 3. Looked up from germline, CDR1 is SGHRS and CDR2 is YFSETQ. As DNA, the CDR3 is TGCGCCAGCAGCTTGGGGGGACTAGCGGGGCGAGAGACCCAGTACTTC. This translates into CASSLGGLAGRETQYF.

The rearrangement joins TRBV18 to TRBJ1-3, with a tentative D call TRBD1 (6 bases). Germline CDR1 is KGHSH and CDR2 is LQKENI. CDR3 size: 16 residues. Trimming shortened V by 4 bases and J by 4 bases, and 17 bases separated the two germline ends. As DNA, the CDR3 is TGTGCCAGCTCACTTACCACAGGGACGCGAGGAAACACCATATATTTT. Its translation is CASSLTTGTRGNTIYF.

The chain recombines TRBV4-2 with TRBJ2-2, with D perhaps matching TRBD2 (6 bases). V gave up 5 bases and J gave up 3 bases, with 10 bases separating them. The germline CDR1 and CDR2 sequences are LGHNA and YNFKEQ. This CDR3 spans 14 amino acids. CDR3 sequence (DNA): TGTGCCAGCAGCTGGGGACTTTACACCGGGGAGCTGTTTTTT. Its protein product is CASSWGLYTGELFF.

This clone was seen once. The chain couples TRBV27 to TRBJ1-1, with TRBD1 matching over 7 bases. V lost 6 bases, J lost 0 bases, and 4 bases stayed unmatched. The CDR3 contains 14 residues. Germline lookup yields CDR1 MNHEY and CDR2 SMNVEV (reference sequence). The CDR3 sequence: CASRGTVMNTEAFF. In DNA form, the CDR3 reads TGTGCCAGCAGGGGGACAGTGATGAACACTGAAGCTTTCTTT.

V gene TRBV4-3 combines with J gene TRBJ1-6; the D is unclear. The CDR3 is 15 residues long. Germline V gene lookup returns CDR1 LGHNA and CDR2 YSLEER. The germline V and J ends were trimmed by 6 bases and 0 bases, with 9 bases remaining between them. CDR3 sequence reads: CASRPGSSYNSPLHF. CDR3 in DNA: TGCGCCAGCAGGCCCGGGTCCTCCTATAATTCACCCCTCCACTTT.

The V gene is TRBV5-4, the J gene TRBJ2-1, with 11 nucleotides matching TRBD1. This CDR3 region has 15 residues. Per germline, CDR1 SGHNT and CDR2 YYREEE (reference sequence). Unmatched junction bases numbered 6, after V lost 3 bases and J lost 7 bases. The CDR3 region is CASSSGGQGVNEQFF. CDR3 coding DNA: TGTGCCAGCAGCTCAGGGGGACAGGGGGTTAATGAGCAGTTCTTC. The full variable domain, rest sourced from reference TRBV5-4 and TRBJ2-1, is ETGVTQSPTHLIKTRGQQVTLRCSSQSGHNTVSWYQQALGQGPQFIFQYYREEENGRGNFPPRFSGLQFPNYSSELNVNALELDDSALYLCASSSGGQGVNEQFFGPGTRLTVL.

The chain joins TRBV6-5 to TRBJ1-2; D might be TRBD1 (5 bases). V was cut by 8 bases and J by 5 bases, with 15 bases left in between. CDR1 and CDR2 from the germline V gene are MNHEY and SVGAGI. CDR3 length: 13 residues. In nucleotides, the CDR3 is TGTGCCAGCGTACGGGGGAATGGATATGGCTACACCTTC. Translation gives CASVRGNGYGYTF.

V gene TRBV6-5 combines with J gene TRBJ1-6; no definite D call. The CDR3 is 14 amino acids. Germline V gene data show CDR1 as MNHEY and CDR2 as SVGAGI. V was trimmed by 6 bases and J by 8 bases, leaving 14 bases between them. The CDR3, as DNA: TGTGCCAGCAGCCTCTTTGTAGCGGATTCACCCCTCCACTTT. It codes for CASSLFVADSPLHF.

The chain joins TRBV5-1 to TRBJ1-6; possible D gene TRBD1, 6 bases. V lost 5 bases to trimming and J lost 3 bases, with 12 bases between them. Germline loops: CDR1 SGHRS, CDR2 YFSETQ. The CDR3 covers 15 residues. Here the CDR3 reads CASRRGQDYNSPLHF. The CDR3 DNA is TGCGCCAGCAGAAGGGGACAAGACTATAATTCACCCCTCCACTTT.

The chain has TRBV2 and TRBJ1-1; 7 nucleotides match TRBD1. The CDR3 is made up of 13 amino acids. Per germline, CDR1 SNHLY and CDR2 FYNNEI. With V trimmed by 4 bases and J by 8 bases, 7 bases remained unmatched. The CDR3 sequence: CASSGRGQQEAFF. CDR3 nucleotide sequence: TGTGCCAGCAGTGGAAGGGGACAGCAAGAAGCTTTCTTT. Filled out from reference TRBV2 and TRBJ1-1, the complete variable domain reads EPEVTQTPSHQVTQMGQEVILRCVPISNHLYFYWYRQILGQKVEFLVSFYNNEISEKSEIFDDQFSVERPDGSNFTLKIRSTKLEDSAMYFCASSGRGQQEAFFGQGTRLTVV.

The gene calls are TRBV11-3 and TRBJ2-3; 8 bases align to TRBD2. This CDR3 is 15 amino acids long. Germline-derived CDR1 and CDR2 are SGHNT and YENEEA. J was trimmed by 2 bases and V by 4 bases; bases with no gene match: 5. DNA for the CDR3: TGTGCCAGCAGCTCCGGGGGGGGTGTCACAGATACGCAGTATTTT. Protein: CASSSGGGVTDTQYF.

V and J are TRBV18 and TRBJ2-6; a possible D gene is TRBD1 (5 bases). Germline V CDR1 and CDR2: KGHSH, LQKENI. CDR3 length: 16 amino acids. Trimming shortened V by 4 bases and J by 4 bases, and 14 bases separated the two germline ends. The CDR3: CASSLTGTAGANVLTF. The DNA for the CDR3 is TGTGCCAGCTCACTTACAGGTACGGCAGGGGCCAACGTCCTGACTTTC.